A selection of T cell receptor beta chains follows, all from one sample in a study of human T cells and chemical hapten exposure. TCRdb recomputed calls from the RACE reads with MiXCR, one row per CDR3 protein. The sample has 180,000 or so distinct CDR3 sequences; roughly 15% are singletons. The sample was whole blood, taken in connection with sensitization to the hapten diphenylcyclopropenone (DPC). These receptors originate from a woman aged 25 to 39 with alopecia areata. Some clones in this sample may be carry-over from other donors' samples. The CDR3 runs from the conserved cysteine through the conserved F or W. D genes are given only for firm matches. Clone sizes are given selectively: once, few, many, or a class where the clone is expanded.

>TRBV29-1|.|TRBJ2-2|14|.
CSVGGGQGTGELFF
>TRBV28|.|TRBJ1-5|12|.
CASLQSNQPQHF
>TRBV5-1|.|TRBJ2-7|14|few
CASSLRGTSYEQYF
>TRBV20-1|.|TRBJ1-4|13|many
CRGGTADSEKLFF
>TRBV6-5|.|TRBJ2-3|15|few
CASSYRDVLTDTQYF
>TRBV9|TRBD2|TRBJ2-1|15|few
CASSPSGRGDNEQFF
>TRBV29-1|.|TRBJ1-1|14|.
CSVEAAALSTEAFF
>TRBV29-1|.|TRBJ1-1|11|.
CSVPIGGGAFF
>TRBV11-2|TRBD2|TRBJ2-1|13|many
CASSSTSLDEQFF
>TRBV2|.|TRBJ1-6|15|many
CASSGGGLTNSPLHF
>TRBV4-1|.|TRBJ1-6|15|.
CASSFPDRSLAPLHF
>TRBV7-3|.|TRBJ2-7|13|.
CASSLTGSEEQYF
>TRBV6-6|TRBD2|TRBJ2-2|14|.
CASSYAGVAGELFF
>TRBV27|TRBD1|TRBJ1-1|13|.
CASSLHRGYPSFF
>TRBV5-1|.|TRBJ1-4|17|many
CASSSSPGPATNEKLFF
>TRBV7-2|TRBD2|TRBJ2-7|13|few
CASSRIAGDEQYF
>TRBV29-1|.|TRBJ1-1|10|many
CSVDYTEAFF
>TRBV28|.|TRBJ2-6|16|.
CASSPVGPSGANVLTF
>TRBV3-1|TRBD1|TRBJ2-1|17|many
CASSQAPQGAADNEQFF
>TRBV7-9|TRBD1|TRBJ1-1|15|few
CASRHPGQGNTEAFF
>TRBV7-9|TRBD2|TRBJ2-5|15|.
CASSITAGVGETQYF
>TRBV7-9|TRBD1|TRBJ1-1|16|.
CASRNGQGFLNTEAFF
>TRBV3-1|TRBD1|TRBJ2-1|19|once
CASSPPQDRGLLSYNEKFF
>TRBV20-1|.|TRBJ2-1|13|.
CSAERYDYNEQFF
>TRBV20-1|.|TRBJ1-5|13|many
CSAGRDRNQPQHF
>TRBV7-2|TRBD1|TRBJ2-4|14|.
CASSPGQGSDIQYF
>TRBV5-5|.|TRBJ2-5|18|.
CASSLASAGTIRQETQYF
>TRBV6-2/TRBV6-3|.|TRBJ2-7|14|many
CASRDPGTQRGQDF
>TRBV6-2/TRBV6-3|.|TRBJ2-7|13|few
CASSYSQYYEQYF
>TRBV18|TRBD1|TRBJ2-6|18|.
CASSPSGTGGSGANVLTF
>TRBV28|.|TRBJ1-1|15|many
CASSLVPGTHTEAFF
>TRBV4-3|TRBD1|TRBJ2-7|14|.
CASSQEMTGVEQYF
>TRBV20-1|TRBD2|TRBJ2-5|14|.
CSASSASGEETQYF
>TRBV20-1|.|TRBJ2-7|11|few
CSVQRTYEQYF
>TRBV12-3/TRBV12-4|.|TRBJ2-1|12|few
CASSLTRYEQFF
>TRBV27|TRBD1|TRBJ1-2|14|few
CATGQGVRGYGYTF
>TRBV7-9|TRBD1|TRBJ1-1|14|few
CASTRQGLNTEAFF
>TRBV5-1|TRBD2|TRBJ2-1|16|few
CASSWGLAGVGNEQFF
>TRBV20-1|TRBD1|TRBJ1-1|14|.
CSALDRRGNTEAFF
>TRBV7-2|TRBD2|TRBJ2-3|20|.
CASSPHLANGGALSTDTQYF
>TRBV7-3|TRBD2|TRBJ2-5|14|.
CASSLVGGIETQYF
>TRBV7-6|TRBD2|TRBJ2-1|15|.
CASSLPGLAVDEQFF
>TRBV7-9|TRBD1|TRBJ1-2|14|many
CASSLTGVAYGYTF
>TRBV5-1|.|TRBJ1-4|14|.
CASSLDRLNEKLFF
>TRBV5-4|.|TRBJ1-4|14|.
CASSGDTFNEKLFF
>TRBV9|TRBD2|TRBJ2-1|15|few
CASSISGGSYNEQFF